This TCR beta chain came from a study of blood T cells in healthy people across ages. The germline V gene has CDR1 DFQATT and CDR2 SNEGSKA (reference sequence). The CDR3 sequence is 12 residues long. Only a few counts were recorded for this clonotype. Primers used in a second PCR of about 6 to 12 cycles were a sample-barcoded 5' primer and a J-beta primer mix. Each cDNA molecule carried a tag from a template-switch adaptor that contained 12 random nucleotides. TCRdb passed the 5' RACE reads through MiXCR, listing each CDR3 protein once. The data contain hundreds of thousands of distinct CDR3 sequences, roughly 20% of them seen just once; the ten biggest clones take up about 22%.

The rearrangement links TRBV20-1 to TRBJ2-1; tentative D call: TRBD2 (6 bases). The end of the DNA is better explained by TRBJ2-7, so the J call may be wrong. The receptor was derived from a man in his 70s in good health. Material for sequencing was blood. The CDR3 loop is CSAEFGGLEQYF. In DNA form, the CDR3 reads TGCAGCGCTGAATTCGGGGGACTCGAGCAGTACTTC.